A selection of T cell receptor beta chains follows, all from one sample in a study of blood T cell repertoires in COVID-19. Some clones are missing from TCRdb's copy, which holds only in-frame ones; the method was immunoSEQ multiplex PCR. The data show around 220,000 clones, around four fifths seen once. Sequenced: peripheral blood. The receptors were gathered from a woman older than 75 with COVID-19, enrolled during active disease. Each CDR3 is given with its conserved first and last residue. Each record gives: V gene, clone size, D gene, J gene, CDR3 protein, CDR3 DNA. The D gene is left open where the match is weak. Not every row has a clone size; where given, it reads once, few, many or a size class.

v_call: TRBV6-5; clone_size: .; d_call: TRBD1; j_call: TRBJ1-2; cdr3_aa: CASTPSTGIYGYTF; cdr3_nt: TGTGCCAGCACCCCCTCGACAGGGATCTATGGCTACACCTTC
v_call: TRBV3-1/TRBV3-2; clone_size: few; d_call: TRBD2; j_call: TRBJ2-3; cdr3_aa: CASKGTSGLHPDTQYF; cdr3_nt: TGTGCCAGTAAAGGGACTAGCGGGTTACACCCAGATACGCAGTATTTT
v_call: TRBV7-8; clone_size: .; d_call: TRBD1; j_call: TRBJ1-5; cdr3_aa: CASSRTPGTGYQPQHF; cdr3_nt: TGTGCCAGCAGCAGGACCCCCGGGACAGGCTATCAGCCCCAGCATTTT
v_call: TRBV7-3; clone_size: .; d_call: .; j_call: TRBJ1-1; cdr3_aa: CASSSGSKGMNTEAFF; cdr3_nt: TGTGCCAGCAGCTCCGGTAGTAAGGGGATGAACACTGAAGCTTTCTTT
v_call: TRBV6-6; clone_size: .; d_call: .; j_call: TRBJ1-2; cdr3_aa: CASSYGQNYGYTF; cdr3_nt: TGTGCCAGCAGTTACGGGCAGAACTATGGCTACACCTTC
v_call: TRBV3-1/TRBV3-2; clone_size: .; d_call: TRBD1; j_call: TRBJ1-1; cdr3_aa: CASSLGQGNTEAFF; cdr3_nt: TGTGCCAGCAGCCTAGGACAGGGGAACACTGAAGCTTTCTTT
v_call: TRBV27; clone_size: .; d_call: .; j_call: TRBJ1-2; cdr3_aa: CASSFLRKGDGYTF; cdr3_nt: TGTGCCAGCAGTTTTCTCCGGAAGGGGGATGGCTACACCTTC
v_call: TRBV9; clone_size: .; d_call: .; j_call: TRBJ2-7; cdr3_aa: CASSLRGGPSYEQYF; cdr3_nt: TGTGCCAGCAGCCTTAGGGGCGGACCCTCCTACGAGCAGTACTTC
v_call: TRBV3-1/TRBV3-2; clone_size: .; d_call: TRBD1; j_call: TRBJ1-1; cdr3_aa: CASSQYSGQVPEAFF; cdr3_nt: TGTGCCAGCAGCCAATATTCGGGACAGGTCCCTGAAGCTTTCTTT
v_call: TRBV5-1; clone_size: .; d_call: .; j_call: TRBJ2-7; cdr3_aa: CASSLEGWSYEQYF; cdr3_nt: TGCGCCAGCAGCTTGGAGGGGTGGAGCTACGAGCAGTACTTC
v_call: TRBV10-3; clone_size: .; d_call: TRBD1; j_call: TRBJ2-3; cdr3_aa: CAISSSGGSSTDTQYF; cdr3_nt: TGTGCCATCAGTTCCTCAGGGGGCAGTAGCACAGATACGCAGTATTTT
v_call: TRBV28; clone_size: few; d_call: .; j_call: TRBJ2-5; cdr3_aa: CASSPVPSVQETQYF; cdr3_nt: TGTGCCAGCAGCCCCGTCCCCAGCGTCCAAGAGACCCAGTACTTC
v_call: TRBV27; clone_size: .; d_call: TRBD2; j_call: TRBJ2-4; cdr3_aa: CASSKGLAGANIQYF; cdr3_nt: TGTGCCAGCAGCAAGGGACTAGCGGGAGCTAACATTCAGTACTTC
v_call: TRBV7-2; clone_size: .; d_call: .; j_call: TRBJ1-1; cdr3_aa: CASSGQPNTEAFF; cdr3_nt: TGTGCCAGCAGTGGACAGCCGAACACTGAAGCTTTCTTT
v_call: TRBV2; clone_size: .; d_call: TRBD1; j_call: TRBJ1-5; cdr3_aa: CACNRGQGNQPQHF; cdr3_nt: TGTGCCTGCAATAGAGGACAGGGGAATCAGCCCCAGCATTTT
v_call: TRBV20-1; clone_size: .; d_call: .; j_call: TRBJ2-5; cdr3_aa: CSASSPAGTQETQYF; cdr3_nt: TGCAGTGCTAGTAGTCCAGCAGGTACACAAGAGACCCAGTACTTC
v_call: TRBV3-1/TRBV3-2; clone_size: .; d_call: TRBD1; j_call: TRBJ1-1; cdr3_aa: CASSLPGQGAEAFF; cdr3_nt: TGTGCCAGCAGCTTGCCGGGACAGGGAGCAGAAGCTTTCTTT
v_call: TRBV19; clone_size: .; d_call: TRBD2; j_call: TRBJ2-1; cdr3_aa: CASSPVGGRNEQFF; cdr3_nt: TGTGCCAGTAGTCCAGTCGGGGGGAGGAATGAGCAGTTCTTC
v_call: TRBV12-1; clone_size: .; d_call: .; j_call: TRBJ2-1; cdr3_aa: CASSLTPGLAGPSSYNEQFF; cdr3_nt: TGTGCCAGCAGCTTAACCCCGGGACTAGCGGGACCGAGCTCCTACAATGAGCAGTTCTTC
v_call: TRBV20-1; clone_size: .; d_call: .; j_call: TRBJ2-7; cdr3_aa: CSVGLNYEQYF; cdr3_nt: TGCAGTGTGGGGCTCAACTACGAGCAGTACTTC
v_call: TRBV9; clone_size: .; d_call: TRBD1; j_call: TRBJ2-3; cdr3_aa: CASSGDRADTQYF; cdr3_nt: TGTGCCAGCAGCGGAGACAGGGCAGATACGCAGTATTTT
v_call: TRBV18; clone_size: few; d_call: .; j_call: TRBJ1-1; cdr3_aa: CASSPSPGWGTEAFF; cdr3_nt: TGTGCCAGCTCACCATCCCCGGGGTGGGGCACTGAAGCTTTCTTT
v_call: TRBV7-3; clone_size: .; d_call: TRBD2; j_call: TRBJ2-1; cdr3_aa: CASSGSGGAYNEQFF; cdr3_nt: TGTGCCAGCAGCGGTAGCGGGGGGGCCTACAATGAGCAGTTCTTC
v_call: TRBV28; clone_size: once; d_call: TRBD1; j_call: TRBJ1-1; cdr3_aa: CASSLDRGEGTEAFF; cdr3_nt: TGTGCCAGCAGTCTCGACAGGGGCGAGGGTACTGAAGCTTTCTTT
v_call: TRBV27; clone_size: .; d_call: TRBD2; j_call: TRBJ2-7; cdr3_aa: CASSAQREDPTYEQYF; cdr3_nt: TGTGCCAGCAGTGCGCAGCGGGAGGACCCAACCTACGAGCAGTACTTC
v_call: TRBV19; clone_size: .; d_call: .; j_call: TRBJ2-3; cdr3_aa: CASSWQDTDTQYF; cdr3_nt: TGTGCCAGTTCTTGGCAGGACACAGATACGCAGTATTTT
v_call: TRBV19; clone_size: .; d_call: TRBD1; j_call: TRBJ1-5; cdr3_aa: CASRQGNQPQHF; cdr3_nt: TGTGCCAGCCGACAGGGTAATCAGCCCCAGCATTTT
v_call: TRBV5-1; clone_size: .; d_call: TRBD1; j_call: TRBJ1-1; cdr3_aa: CASSPSRTGAYTEAFF; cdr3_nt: TGCGCCAGCAGCCCATCCCGGACAGGGGCCTATACTGAAGCTTTCTTT
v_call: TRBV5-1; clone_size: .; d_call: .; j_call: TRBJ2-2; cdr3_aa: CASSLVAAPGELFF; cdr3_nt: TGCGCCAGCAGCTTGGTGGCTGCCCCCGGGGAGCTGTTTTTT
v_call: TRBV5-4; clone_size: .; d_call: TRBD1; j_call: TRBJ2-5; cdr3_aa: CASREGQESAETQYF; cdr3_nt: TGTGCCAGCAGGGAGGGACAGGAGAGTGCAGAGACCCAGTACTTC
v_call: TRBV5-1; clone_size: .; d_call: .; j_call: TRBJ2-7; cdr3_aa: CASSSRASYEQYF; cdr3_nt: TGCGCCAGCAGCTCCCGAGCCTCCTACGAGCAGTACTTC
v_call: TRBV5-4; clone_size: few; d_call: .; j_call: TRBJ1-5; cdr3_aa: CASSLDGQLNQPQHF; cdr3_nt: TGTGCCAGCAGCTTGGACGGACAGCTCAATCAGCCCCAGCATTTT
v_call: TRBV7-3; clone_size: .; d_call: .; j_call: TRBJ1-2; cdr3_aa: CASSLSGLDGYTF; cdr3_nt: TGTGCCAGCAGCCTTAGTGGTTTGGATGGCTACACCTTC